A single sample is the source of the 26 T cell receptor beta chains below, sequenced in a study of blood T cell repertoires in COVID-19. The data were produced by immunoSEQ multiplex PCR, yet TCRdb's version contains in-frame clones alone and is incomplete. Of under 250,000 clones in the sample, 70% to 90% are singletons; the top ten hold 2.9%. The sample consisted of peripheral blood. Receptors were obtained from a man in his forties or fifties who had recovered from COVID-19.

The chain recombines TRBV28 with TRBJ2-6, with 7 bases aligning to TRBD1. There are 19 residues in the CDR3. The germline V gene has CDR1 MDHEN and CDR2 SYDVKM. V shed 6 bases and J 2 bases; nucleotides not matched to a gene: 16. CDR3 DNA: TGTGCCAGCAGAGCATCTGAGGGGGCGGTGAGACCTGGGGCCAACGTCCTGACTTTC. The encoded protein is CASRASEGAVRPGANVLTF.

The gene calls are TRBV30 and TRBJ1-1; D might be TRBD1 (5 bases). The ends were cut back, 0 bases at V and 7 bases at J, with 9 bases in the middle. The CDR3 runs 12 residues. Looked up from germline, CDR1 is GTSNPN and CDR2 is SVGIG (reference sequence). The CDR3 sequence: CAWSVRDYEAFF. CDR3 sequence (DNA): TGTGCCTGGAGTGTCAGGGATTATGAAGCTTTCTTT.

The chain couples TRBV4-2 to TRBJ2-6, with TRBD2 matching 7 bases. CDR3 size: 17 residues. Germline-derived CDR1 and CDR2 are LGHNA and YNFKEQ. The trim removed 3 bases at V and 2 bases at J, leaving 7 bases unmatched. Written as DNA, the CDR3 is TGTGCCAGCAGCCAGGATGGGGAGGGCACTGGGGCCAACGTCCTGACTTTC. Translation: CASSQDGEGTGANVLTF.

The chain employs TRBV4-1 and TRBJ1-4; D remains unclear. The V end was cut by 0 bases, the J end by 0 bases, with 14 bases between. The CDR3 is 18 amino acids. Germline loops: CDR1 MGHRA, CDR2 YSYEKL. CDR3: CASSQERITAPTNEKLFF. CDR3 DNA sequence: TGCGCCAGCAGCCAAGAAAGGATTACAGCTCCAACTAATGAAAAACTGTTTTTT.

This clone has only a few counts. V usage is TRBV10-3 and J usage is TRBJ2-2; 8 bases match TRBD2. The V gene end was trimmed by 0 bases and the J gene end by 8 bases; junction bases not matched to a gene: 8. This CDR3 has 16 amino acids. The germline V gene encodes CDR1 ENHRY and CDR2 SYGVKD. For the CDR3, the DNA is TGTGCCATCAGTGAGTCGGTCGGGAGGGCCTCGGGGGAGCTGTTTTTT. It specifies CAISESVGRASGELFF.

This clone was recorded once. The chain uses TRBV2 and TRBJ2-7; 12 bases line up with TRBD2. Germline trimming cut 0 bases from V and 0 bases from J; bases unmatched to any gene: 6. The CDR3 has 18 residues. Germline V gene data show CDR1 as SNHLY and CDR2 as FYNNEI. CDR3 sequence: CASSEAGLAGTNSYEQYF. The CDR3 bases are TGTGCCAGCAGTGAAGCTGGACTAGCGGGAACAAACTCCTACGAGCAGTACTTC. The full variable domain, completed using reference TRBV2 and TRBJ2-7, is EPEVTQTPSHQVTQMGQEVILRCVPISNHLYFYWYRQILGQKVEFLVSFYNNEISEKSEIFDDQFSVERPDGSNFTLKIRSTKLEDSAMYFCASSEAGLAGTNSYEQYFGPGTRLTVT.

The rearrangement links TRBV15 to TRBJ2-7, with TRBD1 identical over 9 bases. In germline, CDR1 is LNHNV, CDR2 YYDKDF (reference sequence). After removal of 3 bases from V and 6 bases from J, the junction contained 12 bases not matched to a gene. CDR3 length: 16 amino acids. CDR3 DNA: TGTGCCACCAGCAGGGGGCCGGGACAGGGTATTGGCGAGCAGTACTTC. Amino acids: CATSRGPGQGIGEQYF.

The genes are TRBV6-1 and TRBJ2-3; 7 nucleotides match TRBD2. V was clipped by 4 bases and J by 0 bases; unmatched bases: 7. Germline loops: CDR1 MNHNS, CDR2 SASEGT. This CDR3 comprises 16 residues. This CDR3 is CASSGLTSRSTDTQYF. CDR3 bases: TGTGCCAGCAGTGGATTGACTAGCAGAAGCACAGATACGCAGTATTTT.

The chain couples TRBV5-1 to TRBJ1-1; D not certain. Germline V lookup: CDR1 SGHRS, CDR2 YFSETQ. The CDR3 totals 16 residues. V shed 4 bases and J shed 0 bases, with 16 bases lying between them. The CDR3 DNA is TGCGCCAGCAGCCCCTTGATCTCGGGAGTGAACACTGAAGCTTTCTTT. As protein: CASSPLISGVNTEAFF. Full variable domain (rest looked up from reference TRBV5-1 and TRBJ1-1): KAGVTQTPRYLIKTRGQQVTLSCSPISGHRSVSWYQQTPGQGLQFLFEYFSETQRNKGNFPGRFSGRQFSNSRSEMNVSTLELGDSALYLCASSPLISGVNTEAFFGQGTRLTVV.

The J gene is TRBJ2-3, the V gene TRBV5-1; the D gene is possibly TRBD1 (6 bases). V lost 4 bases, J lost 1 base, and 10 bases lay in between. The CDR3 extends over 14 amino acids. Germline CDR1 and CDR2: SGHRS and YFSETQ. The CDR3 nucleotides are TGCGCCAGCAGCCGACAGGCTGGCACAGATACGCAGTATTTT. Translated: CASSRQAGTDTQYF. Together with reference TRBV5-1 and TRBJ2-3, the CDR3 gives the full variable domain: KAGVTQTPRYLIKTRGQQVTLSCSPISGHRSVSWYQQTPGQGLQFLFEYFSETQRNKGNFPGRFSGRQFSNSRSEMNVSTLELGDSALYLCASSRQAGTDTQYFGPGTRLTVL.

The genes are TRBV7-9 and TRBJ1-2; D not certain. Germline V gene data show CDR1 as SEHNR and CDR2 as FQNEAQ (reference sequence). Trimming took off 3 bases at V and 4 bases at J, with 15 bases between the two ends. The CDR3 sequence is 15 residues long. CDR3 protein: CASSFTPLAVYGYTF. The CDR3 nucleotides read TGTGCCAGCAGCTTTACCCCGTTGGCCGTCTATGGCTACACCTTC.

The chain couples TRBV9 to TRBJ1-5; possibly TRBD1 for D (5 bases). CDR1 SGDLS and CDR2 YYNGEE come from the germline V gene. The ends were cut back, 0 bases at V and 7 bases at J, with 8 bases in the middle. The CDR3 is 13 amino acids. Written as DNA, the CDR3 is TGTGCCAGCAGCGTAGAGCAGGGCCAGCCCCAGCATTTT. It is translated as CASSVEQGQPQHF.

For the CDR3, the DNA is TGTGCCAGCAGCTTAGCACAGGGGATGAACACTGAAGCTTTCTTT. Amino acids: CASSLAQGMNTEAFF. The chain has TRBV7-9 and TRBJ1-1; TRBD1 matches 7 bases. With V trimmed by 0 bases and J by 0 bases, 1 base remained unmatched. Germline V gene lookup returns CDR1 SEHNR and CDR2 FQNEAQ (reference sequence). CDR3 length equals 15 residues.

The chain couples TRBV19 to TRBJ2-4; D may be TRBD1 (5 bases). This CDR3 comprises 16 residues. Germline values: CDR1 LNHDA, CDR2 SQIVND (reference sequence). V was shortened by 5 bases and J by 3 bases, with 17 bases between the two germline ends. The CDR3 protein is CASSPSGRAHKNIQYF. CDR3 DNA: TGTGCCAGTAGTCCCTCGGGCAGGGCACACAAAAACATTCAGTACTTC.

The V call is TRBV7-9, the J call TRBJ2-7; D unclear. The germline V gene encodes CDR1 SEHNR and CDR2 FQNEAQ (reference sequence). V was clipped by 2 bases and J by 0 bases, with 14 bases between them. The CDR3 is 16 residues long. Here the CDR3 reads CASSLKRDSSSYEQYF. CDR3 DNA sequence: TGTGCCAGCAGCTTAAAGCGAGATTCATCCTCCTACGAGCAGTACTTC.

The CDR3 loop is CASSPFLAGGGETQYF. The DNA of the CDR3 is TGTGCCAGCAGCCCGTTCCTAGCGGGAGGAGGAGAGACCCAGTACTTC. V usage is TRBV14 and J usage is TRBJ2-5, with TRBD2 matching over 11 bases. The CDR3 is made up of 16 amino acids. The V gene's germline CDR1 is SGHDN and CDR2 FVKESK. With V trimmed by 4 bases and J by 4 bases, 8 bases remained unmatched.

This chain links TRBV6-6 with TRBJ1-1, with D uncertain. Deletions cut 4 bases from V and 5 bases from J, with 14 bases between. This CDR3 spans 14 amino acids. Germline V CDR1 and CDR2: MNHNY, SVGAGI (reference sequence). CDR3 DNA: TGTGCCAGCAGTTTTGACACCCGGAAGACTGAAGCTTTCTTT. It codes for CASSFDTRKTEAFF.

The chain employs TRBV19 and TRBJ1-1, with 9 bases identical to TRBD1. Unmatched junction bases numbered 10, after V lost 6 bases and J lost 2 bases. CDR3 length: 16 residues. Germline CDR1 and CDR2: LNHDA and SQIVND (reference sequence). The CDR3 region is CASSPLDRGANTEAFF. CDR3 DNA sequence: TGTGCCAGTAGCCCTCTGGACAGGGGCGCAAACACTGAAGCTTTCTTT. Drawing the rest from reference TRBV19 and TRBJ1-1, the complete variable domain is DGGITQSPKYLFRKEGQNVTLSCEQNLNHDAMYWYRQDPGQGLRLIYYSQIVNDFQKGDIAEGYSVSREKKESFPLTVTSAQKNPTAFYLCASSPLDRGANTEAFFGQGTRLTVV.

The DNA for the CDR3 is TGTGCCAGCAGCCCCACAGGGAGAGGAGGAGCTTTCTTT. This sequence encodes CASSPTGRGGAFF. The chain links TRBV9 to TRBJ1-1, with D perhaps TRBD1 (6 bases). The germline V gene has CDR1 SGDLS and CDR2 YYNGEE. The ends were cut back, 4 bases at V and 10 bases at J, with 17 bases in the middle. There are 13 residues in the CDR3.

The chain recombines TRBV5-4 with TRBJ1-5, with D unclear. The CDR3 is made up of 13 amino acids. Per germline, CDR1 SGHNT and CDR2 YYREEE (reference sequence). V dropped 0 bases and J dropped 4 bases, with 5 bases sitting between them. CDR3 residues: CASSLDKNQPQHF. The CDR3 nucleotides are TGTGCCAGCAGCTTGGACAAGAATCAGCCCCAGCATTTT.

The V call is TRBV19, the J call TRBJ2-7; TRBD2 agrees at 7 bases. V trimming: 8 bases; J trimming: 3 bases; junction bases outside the gene matches: 10. Germline loops: CDR1 LNHDA, CDR2 SQIVND (reference sequence). CDR3 size: 14 residues. CDR3 in DNA: TGTGCCAGTTCCGACTGGGGAGGGAACTACGAGCAGTACTTC. Residues: CASSDWGGNYEQYF.

This chain connects TRBV19 to TRBJ2-3; 12 nucleotides match TRBD2. The germline CDR1 and CDR2 sequences are LNHDA and SQIVND (reference sequence). Trimming cost V 2 bases and J 6 bases; bases outside gene matches: 3. The CDR3 contains 15 residues. The CDR3 nucleotides read TGTGCCAGTAGTATAAAGACTAGCGGGAGTGATACGCAGTATTTT. As protein: CASSIKTSGSDTQYF.

This sequence joins TRBV27 and TRBJ1-1; 9 nucleotides align to TRBD1. V dropped 6 bases and J dropped 10; count of bases not matched to a gene: 15. CDR3 length equals 15 residues. Looked up from germline, CDR1 is MNHEY and CDR2 is SMNVEV (reference sequence). The CDR3 bases are TGTGCCAGCAGCCTACAGGGGGCGAGGGGAGAGGCAGCTTTCTTT. Amino acids: CASSLQGARGEAAFF.

In nucleotides, the CDR3 is TGTGCCAGTCCCAACGCACGAGGACTCGATCAGCCCCAGCATTTT. Encoded protein: CASPNARGLDQPQHF. The J gene is TRBJ1-5, the V gene TRBV13, with no clear D. Trimming cost V 9 bases and J 5 bases, with 20 bases left between them. Germline V gene sequence: CDR1 PRHDT, CDR2 FYEKMQ (reference sequence). The CDR3 extends over 15 amino acids.

The rearrangement uses TRBV3-1 (or the pseudogene TRBV3-2) and TRBJ2-7; the D gene is possibly TRBD2 (5 bases). Trimming cost V 2 bases and J 6 bases, with 14 bases left between them. Germline values: CDR1 LGHDT, CDR2 YNNKEL (reference sequence). This CDR3 has 14 residues. CDR3 nucleotides: TGTGCCAGCAGCCAACCGGGGATGGCAGGCGAGCAGTACTTC. Its translation: CASSQPGMAGEQYF.

This chain uses TRBV6-5 with TRBJ1-1, with TRBD1 matching over 8 bases. The CDR3 has 15 residues. V was clipped by 2 bases and J by 0 bases; unmatched bases: 2. The germline CDR1 and CDR2 sequences are MNHEY and SVGAGI. The DNA of the CDR3 is TGTGCCAGCAGTTACCGGGGACAGGTGAACACTGAAGCTTTCTTT. This encodes CASSYRGQVNTEAFF.